This T cell receptor (beta chain) originates from a study of identical twins. Study-level points and caveats: In beta out-of-frame sequences, the excess sharing between twins was weaker. When twins shared out-of-frame alpha sequences, those sequences had excess low generation probability. Twin sharing of out-of-frame TCR alpha was underestimated by models in monozygotic pairs.

The V end was cut by 6 bases, the J end by 5 bases, with 17 bases between. The length of the CDR3 is 16 residues. Germline V CDR1 and CDR2: MNHNS, SASEGT. MiXCR, run by TCRdb on the 5' RACE reads, gives a single entry per CDR3 protein. This table holds around 480,000 distinct CDR3 sequences, 12% to 15% found once. For this clonotype: Its antigen is undetermined.

All donors were healthy, and all were Caucasian. These records were also assigned to another study, of yellow fever vaccine responses in identical twins.

V usage is TRBV6-1 and J usage is TRBJ1-6; no clear D. This TCR was sampled from a woman aged 18-29 years in good health. The specimen sequenced was CD4+ T cells sorted from blood. DNA for the CDR3: TGTGCCAGCAGCTGGACCGGCGTAGGTGATAATTCACCCCTCCACTTT. This gives the protein CASSWTGVGDNSPLHF.